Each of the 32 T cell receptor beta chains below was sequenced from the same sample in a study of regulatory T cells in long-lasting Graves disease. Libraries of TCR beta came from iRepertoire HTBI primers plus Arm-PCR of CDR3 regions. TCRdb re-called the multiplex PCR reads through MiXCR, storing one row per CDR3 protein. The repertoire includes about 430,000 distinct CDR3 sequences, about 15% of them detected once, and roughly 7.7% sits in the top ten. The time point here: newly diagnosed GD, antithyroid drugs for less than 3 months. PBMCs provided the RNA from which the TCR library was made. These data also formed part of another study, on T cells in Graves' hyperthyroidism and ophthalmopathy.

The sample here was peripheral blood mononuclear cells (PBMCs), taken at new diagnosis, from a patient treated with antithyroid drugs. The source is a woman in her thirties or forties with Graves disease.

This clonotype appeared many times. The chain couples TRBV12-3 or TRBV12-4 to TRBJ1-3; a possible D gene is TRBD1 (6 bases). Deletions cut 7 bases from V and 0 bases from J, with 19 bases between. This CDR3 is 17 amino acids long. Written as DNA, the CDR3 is TGTGCCAGCACTACCTCCCGGGGGGCGCACTCTGGAAACACCATATATTTT. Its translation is CASTTSRGAHSGNTIYF.

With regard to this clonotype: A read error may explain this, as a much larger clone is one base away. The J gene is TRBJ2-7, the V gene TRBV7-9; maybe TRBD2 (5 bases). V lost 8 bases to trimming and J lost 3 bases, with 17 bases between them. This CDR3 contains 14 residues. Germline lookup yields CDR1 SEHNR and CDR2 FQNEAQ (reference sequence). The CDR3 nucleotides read TGTGCCAGCGGCGTCACCGGGAATGTCTACGAGCAGTACTTC. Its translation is CASGVTGNVYEQYF.

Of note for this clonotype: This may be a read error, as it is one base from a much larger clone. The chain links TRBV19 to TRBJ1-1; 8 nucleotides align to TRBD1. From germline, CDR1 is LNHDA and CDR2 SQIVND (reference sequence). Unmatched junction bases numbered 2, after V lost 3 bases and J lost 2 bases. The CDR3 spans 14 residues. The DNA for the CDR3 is TGTGCCAGTAGTATGACAGGGGAAAACACTGAAGCTTTCTTT. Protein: CASSMTGENTEAFF.

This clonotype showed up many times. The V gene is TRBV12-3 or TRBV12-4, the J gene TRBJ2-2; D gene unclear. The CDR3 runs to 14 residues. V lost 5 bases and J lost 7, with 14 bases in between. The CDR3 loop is CASSTRFGGGELFF. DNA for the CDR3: TGTGCCAGCAGTACTCGATTTGGTGGCGGGGAGCTGTTTTTT.

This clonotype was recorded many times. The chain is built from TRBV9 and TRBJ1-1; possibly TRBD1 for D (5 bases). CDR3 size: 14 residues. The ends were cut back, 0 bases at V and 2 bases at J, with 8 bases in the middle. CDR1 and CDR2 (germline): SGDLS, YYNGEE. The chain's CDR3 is CASSVVGDNTEAFF. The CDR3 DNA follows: TGTGCCAGCAGCGTAGTGGGGGACAACACTGAAGCTTTCTTT.

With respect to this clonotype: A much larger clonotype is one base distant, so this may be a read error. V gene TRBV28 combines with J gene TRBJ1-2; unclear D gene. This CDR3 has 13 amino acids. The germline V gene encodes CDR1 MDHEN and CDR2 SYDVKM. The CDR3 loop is CASSLDTYYGHTF. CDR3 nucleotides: TGTGCCAGCAGTTTAGACACCTACTATGGCCACACCTTC.

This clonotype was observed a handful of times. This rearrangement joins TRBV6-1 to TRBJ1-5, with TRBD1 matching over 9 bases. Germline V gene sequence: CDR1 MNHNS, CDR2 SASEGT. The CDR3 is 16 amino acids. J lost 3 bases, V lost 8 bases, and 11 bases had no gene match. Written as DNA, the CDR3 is TGTGCCAGCGGGGAGACCGGGACAGGGACCAATCAGCCCCAGCATTTT. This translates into CASGETGTGTNQPQHF.

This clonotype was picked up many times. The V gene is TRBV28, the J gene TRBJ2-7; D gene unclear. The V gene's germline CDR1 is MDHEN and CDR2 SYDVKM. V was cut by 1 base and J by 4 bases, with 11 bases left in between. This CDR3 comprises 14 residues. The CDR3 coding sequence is TGTGCCAGCAGTTTATTGGGTGGTGGGTACGAGCAGTACTTC. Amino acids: CASSLLGGGYEQYF.

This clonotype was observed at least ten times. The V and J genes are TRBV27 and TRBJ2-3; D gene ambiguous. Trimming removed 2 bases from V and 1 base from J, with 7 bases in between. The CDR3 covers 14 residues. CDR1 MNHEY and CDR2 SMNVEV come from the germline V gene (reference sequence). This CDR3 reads CASSLGSRTDTQYF. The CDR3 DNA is TGTGCCAGCAGTTTAGGTTCGCGCACAGATACGCAGTATTTT.

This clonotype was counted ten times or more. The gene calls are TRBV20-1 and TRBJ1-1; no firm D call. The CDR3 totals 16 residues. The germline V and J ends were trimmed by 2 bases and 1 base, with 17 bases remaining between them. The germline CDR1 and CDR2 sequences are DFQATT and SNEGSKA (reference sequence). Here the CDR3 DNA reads TGCAGTGCTAGAATGCGGTTGGGCTGGGGGAACACTGAAGCTTTCTTT. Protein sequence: CSARMRLGWGNTEAFF.

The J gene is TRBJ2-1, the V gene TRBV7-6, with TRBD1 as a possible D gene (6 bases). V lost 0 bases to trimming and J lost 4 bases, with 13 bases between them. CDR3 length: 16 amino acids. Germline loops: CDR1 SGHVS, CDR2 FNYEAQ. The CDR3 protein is CASSLAVTGLYNEQFF. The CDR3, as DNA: TGTGCCAGCAGCTTAGCGGTGACAGGACTGTACAATGAGCAGTTCTTC.

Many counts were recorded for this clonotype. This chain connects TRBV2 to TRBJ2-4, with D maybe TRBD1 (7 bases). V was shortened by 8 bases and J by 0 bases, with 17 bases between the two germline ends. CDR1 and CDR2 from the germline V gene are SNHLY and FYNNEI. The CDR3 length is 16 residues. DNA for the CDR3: TGTGCCAGCGGGGAGGACAGGAACTTAGCCAAAAACATTCAGTACTTC. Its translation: CASGEDRNLAKNIQYF. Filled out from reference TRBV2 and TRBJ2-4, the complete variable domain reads EPEVTQTPSHQVTQMGQEVILRCVPISNHLYFYWYRQILGQKVEFLVSFYNNEISEKSEIFDDQFSVERPDGSNFTLKIRSTKLEDSAMYFCASGEDRNLAKNIQYFGAGTRLSVL.

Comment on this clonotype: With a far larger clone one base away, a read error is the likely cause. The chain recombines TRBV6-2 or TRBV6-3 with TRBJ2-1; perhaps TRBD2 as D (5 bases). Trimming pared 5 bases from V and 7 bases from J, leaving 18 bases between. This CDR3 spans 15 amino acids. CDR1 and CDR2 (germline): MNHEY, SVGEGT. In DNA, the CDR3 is TGTGCCAGCAGTGAATATGCCCCAGCGGCGAATGAGCAGTTCTTC. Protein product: CASSEYAPAANEQFF.

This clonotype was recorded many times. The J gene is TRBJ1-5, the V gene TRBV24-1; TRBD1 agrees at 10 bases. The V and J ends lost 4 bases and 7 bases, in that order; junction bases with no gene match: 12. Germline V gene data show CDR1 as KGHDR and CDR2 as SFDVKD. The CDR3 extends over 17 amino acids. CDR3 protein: CATSDNTDRGFFQPQHF. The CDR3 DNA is TGTGCCACCAGTGACAACACGGACAGGGGGTTTTTCCAGCCCCAGCATTTT.

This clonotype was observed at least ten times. The CDR3 bases are TGTGCCAGCACTGCCCCCGGGGCGGTCACCGGGGAGCTGTTTTTT. Translation: CASTAPGAVTGELFF. V is TRBV27 and J is TRBJ2-2, with D perhaps being TRBD1 or TRBD2 (5 bases each). The V end was cut by 7 bases, the J end by 4 bases, with 16 bases between. The CDR3 is made up of 15 amino acids. Per the germline V gene, CDR1 is MNHEY and CDR2 is SMNVEV (reference sequence).

CDR3 bases: TGCGCCAGCAGCTTGGTTTTCGTCTCTGGGGCCAACGTCCTGACTTTC. Its protein product is CASSLVFVSGANVLTF. V and J are TRBV5-1 and TRBJ2-6; D not certain. Germline CDR1 is SGHRS and CDR2 is YFSETQ. The CDR3 sequence is 16 residues long. Trimming removed 0 bases from V and 0 bases from J, with 7 bases in between.

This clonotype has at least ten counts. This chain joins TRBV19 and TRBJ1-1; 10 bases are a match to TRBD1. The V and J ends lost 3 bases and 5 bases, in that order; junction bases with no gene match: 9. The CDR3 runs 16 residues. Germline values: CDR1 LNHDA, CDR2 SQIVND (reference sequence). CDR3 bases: TGTGCCAGTAGTATGCGACAGGGGGCCGGCCGGACTGAAGCTTTCTTT. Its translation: CASSMRQGAGRTEAFF.

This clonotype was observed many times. DNA of the CDR3: TGTGCCAGCAGCTTAGACCGCACAGATACGCAGTATTTT. It specifies CASSLDRTDTQYF. The V call is TRBV7-6, the J call TRBJ2-3; the D is unclear. CDR3 length equals 13 residues. With 1 base removed from V and 1 base from J, the gap between germline ends came to 3 bases. From germline, CDR1 is SGHVS and CDR2 FNYEAQ.

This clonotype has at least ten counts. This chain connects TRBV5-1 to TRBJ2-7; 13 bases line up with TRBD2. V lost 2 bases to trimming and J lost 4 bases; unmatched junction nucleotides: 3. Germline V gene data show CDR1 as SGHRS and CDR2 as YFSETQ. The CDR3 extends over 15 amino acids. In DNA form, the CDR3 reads TGCGCCAGCAGCTTCGGACTAGCGGGAGTTTACGAGCAGTACTTC. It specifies CASSFGLAGVYEQYF.

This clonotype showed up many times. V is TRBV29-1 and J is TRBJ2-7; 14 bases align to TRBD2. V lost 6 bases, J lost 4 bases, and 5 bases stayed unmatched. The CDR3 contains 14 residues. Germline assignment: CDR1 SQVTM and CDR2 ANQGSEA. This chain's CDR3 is CSVRGTSGSYEQYF. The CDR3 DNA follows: TGCAGCGTGAGGGGGACTAGCGGGAGTTACGAGCAGTACTTC.

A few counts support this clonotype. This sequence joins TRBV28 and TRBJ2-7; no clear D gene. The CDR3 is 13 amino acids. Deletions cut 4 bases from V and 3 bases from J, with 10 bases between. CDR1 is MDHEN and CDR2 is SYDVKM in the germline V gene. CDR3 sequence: CASSSPPIYEQYF. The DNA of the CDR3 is TGTGCCAGCAGTTCCCCCCCCATCTACGAGCAGTACTTC.

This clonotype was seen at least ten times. The DNA of the CDR3 is TGTGCCAGCAGTCCCAGCATGAACACCGGGGAGCTGTTTTTT. It codes for CASSPSMNTGELFF. The chain recombines TRBV6-1 with TRBJ2-2; no clear D gene. Trimming took off 5 bases at V and 1 base at J, with 8 bases between the two ends. The CDR3 runs 14 residues. Germline CDR1 MNHNS, CDR2 SASEGT.

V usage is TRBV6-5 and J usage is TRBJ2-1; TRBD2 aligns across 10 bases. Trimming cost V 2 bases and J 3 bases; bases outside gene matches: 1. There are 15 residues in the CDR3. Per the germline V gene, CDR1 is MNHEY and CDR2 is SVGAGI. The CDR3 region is CASSYLAGDYNEQFF. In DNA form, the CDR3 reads TGTGCCAGCAGTTACCTAGCGGGGGACTACAATGAGCAGTTCTTC.

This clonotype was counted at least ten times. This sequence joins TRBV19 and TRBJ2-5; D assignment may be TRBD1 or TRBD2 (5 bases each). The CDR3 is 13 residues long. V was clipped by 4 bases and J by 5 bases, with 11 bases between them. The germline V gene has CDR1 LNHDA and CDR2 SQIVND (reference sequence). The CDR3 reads CASSRGFGETQYF. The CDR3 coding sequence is TGTGCCAGTAGTAGGGGGTTCGGGGAGACCCAGTACTTC. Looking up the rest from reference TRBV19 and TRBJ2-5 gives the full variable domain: DGGITQSPKYLFRKEGQNVTLSCEQNLNHDAMYWYRQDPGQGLRLIYYSQIVNDFQKGDIAEGYSVSREKKESFPLTVTSAQKNPTAFYLCASSRGFGETQYFGPGTRLLVL.

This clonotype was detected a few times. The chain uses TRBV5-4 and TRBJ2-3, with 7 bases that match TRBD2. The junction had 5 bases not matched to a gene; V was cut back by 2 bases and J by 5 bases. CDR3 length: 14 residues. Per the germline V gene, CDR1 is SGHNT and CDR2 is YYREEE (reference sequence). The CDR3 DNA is TGTGCCAGCAGCTTTGGGCGGGAGCAAGATACGCAGTATTTT. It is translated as CASSFGREQDTQYF.

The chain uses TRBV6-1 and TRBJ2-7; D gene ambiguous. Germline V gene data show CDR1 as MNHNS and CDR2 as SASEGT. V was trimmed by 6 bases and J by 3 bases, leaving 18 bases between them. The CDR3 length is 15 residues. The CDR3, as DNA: TGTGCCAGCAGCCGCCGCCGGCGAGAATTCTACGAGCAGTACTTC. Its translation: CASSRRRREFYEQYF.

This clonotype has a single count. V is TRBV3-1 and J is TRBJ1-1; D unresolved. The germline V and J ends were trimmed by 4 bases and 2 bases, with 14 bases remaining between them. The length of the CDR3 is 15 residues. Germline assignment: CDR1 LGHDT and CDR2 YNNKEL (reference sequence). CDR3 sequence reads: CASSPGGVFNTEAFF. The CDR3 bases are TGTGCCAGCAGCCCGGGCGGAGTATTCAACACTGAAGCTTTCTTT.

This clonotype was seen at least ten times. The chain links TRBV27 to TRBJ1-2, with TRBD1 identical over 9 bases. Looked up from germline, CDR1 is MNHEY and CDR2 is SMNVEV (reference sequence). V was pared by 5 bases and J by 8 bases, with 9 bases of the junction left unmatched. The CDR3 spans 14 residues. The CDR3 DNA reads TGTGCCAGCAGTGCTCTCGGGACAGGGAACGGCTACACCTTC. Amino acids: CASSALGTGNGYTF.

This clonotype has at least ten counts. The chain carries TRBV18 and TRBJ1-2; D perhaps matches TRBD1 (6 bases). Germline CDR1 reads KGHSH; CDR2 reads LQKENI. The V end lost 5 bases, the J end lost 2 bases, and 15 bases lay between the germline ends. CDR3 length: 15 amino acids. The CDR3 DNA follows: TGTGCCAGCTCAGGGGGGACACCTCCGAACTATGGCTACACCTTC. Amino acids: CASSGGTPPNYGYTF.

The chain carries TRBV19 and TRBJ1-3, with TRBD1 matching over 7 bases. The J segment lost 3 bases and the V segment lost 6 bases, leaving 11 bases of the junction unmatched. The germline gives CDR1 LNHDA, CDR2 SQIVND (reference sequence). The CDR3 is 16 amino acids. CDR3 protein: CASSLPFDRVGNTIYF. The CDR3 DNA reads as TGTGCCAGTAGCCTCCCATTCGACAGGGTTGGAAACACCATATATTTT.

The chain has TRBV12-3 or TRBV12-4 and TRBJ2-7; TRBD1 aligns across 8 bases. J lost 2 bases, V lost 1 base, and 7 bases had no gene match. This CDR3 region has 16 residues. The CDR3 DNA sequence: TGTGCCAGCAGTTTAGGCTCTGGACAGGGCGCCTACGAGCAGTACTTC. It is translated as CASSLGSGQGAYEQYF.

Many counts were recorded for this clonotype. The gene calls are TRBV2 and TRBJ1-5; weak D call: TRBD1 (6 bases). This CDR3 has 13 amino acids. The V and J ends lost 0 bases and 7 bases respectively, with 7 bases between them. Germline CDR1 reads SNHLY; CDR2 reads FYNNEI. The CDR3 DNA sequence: TGTGCCAGCAGTGAAGCAACAGGGCAGCCCCAGCATTTT. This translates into CASSEATGQPQHF.